Sequencing of this T cell receptor beta chain was carried out in a study of identical twins. Carrying unique molecular identifiers, the cDNA also gained a universal primer site through template switching. TCRdb passed the 5' RACE reads through MiXCR, listing each CDR3 protein once. This table holds 1,800,000 or so distinct CDR3 sequences, under 35% found once. The CDR3 totals 18 residues. The V and J ends lost 2 bases and 4 bases respectively, with 22 bases between them. From germline, CDR1 is SGHDN and CDR2 FVKESK. Study outcomes and limitations: Zero-insertion analyses might be partly confounded by invariant T cells like MAIT and iNKT.

This clonotype was observed a few times. What it binds is unknown. The sequencing input was cord blood. The receptor's source is a newborn girl in good health. The V gene is TRBV14, the J gene TRBJ2-3, with a possible D match to TRBD2 (5 bases). Here the CDR3 DNA reads TGTGCCAGCAGCCAACAACGCATGTGGAGCTTCGGGGCAGATACGCAGTATTTT. It yields the protein CASSQQRMWSFGADTQYF.